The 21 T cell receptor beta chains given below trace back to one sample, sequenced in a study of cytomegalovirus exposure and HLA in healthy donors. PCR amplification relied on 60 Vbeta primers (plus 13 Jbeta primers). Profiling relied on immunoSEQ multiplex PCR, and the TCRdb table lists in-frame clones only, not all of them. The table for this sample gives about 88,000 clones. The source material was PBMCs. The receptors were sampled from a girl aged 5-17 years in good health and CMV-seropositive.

The DNA for the CDR3 is TGTGCCAGCAGTCCCTCTAGGGGGAGGAACACTGAAGCTTTCTTT. As protein: CASSPSRGRNTEAFF. V is TRBV28 and J is TRBJ1-1; possibly TRBD1 for D (6 bases). CDR1 and CDR2 from the germline V gene are MDHEN and SYDVKM. V dropped 5 bases and J dropped 1 base, with 14 bases sitting between them. The CDR3 totals 15 residues.

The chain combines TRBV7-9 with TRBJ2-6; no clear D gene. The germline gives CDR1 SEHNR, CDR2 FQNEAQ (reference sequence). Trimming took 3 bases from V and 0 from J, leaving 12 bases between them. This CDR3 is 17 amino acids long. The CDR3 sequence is CASSFLHADSGANVLTF. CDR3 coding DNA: TGTGCCAGCAGCTTTTTACACGCGGACTCTGGGGCCAACGTCCTGACTTTC.

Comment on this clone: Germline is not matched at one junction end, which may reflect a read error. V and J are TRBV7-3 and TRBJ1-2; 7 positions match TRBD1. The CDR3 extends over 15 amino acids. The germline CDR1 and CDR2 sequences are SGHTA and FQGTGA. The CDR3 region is CASSPGGGQNFGYTF. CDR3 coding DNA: TGTGCCAGCAGCCCGGGGGGGGGACAGAACTTTGGCTACACCTTC. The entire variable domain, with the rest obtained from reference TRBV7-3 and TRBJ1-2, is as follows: GAGVSQTPSNKVTEKGKYVELRCDPISGHTALYWYRQSLGQGPEFLIYFQGTGAADDSGLPNDRFFAVRPEGSVSTLKIQRTERGDSAVYLCASSPGGGQNFGYTFGSGTRLTVV.

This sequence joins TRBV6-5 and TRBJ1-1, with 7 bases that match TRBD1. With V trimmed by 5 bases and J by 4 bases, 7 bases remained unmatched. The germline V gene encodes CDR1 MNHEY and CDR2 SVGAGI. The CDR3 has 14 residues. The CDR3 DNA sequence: TGTGCCAGCAGTCTCGACAGGGAAATCACTGAAGCTTTCTTT. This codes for CASSLDREITEAFF.

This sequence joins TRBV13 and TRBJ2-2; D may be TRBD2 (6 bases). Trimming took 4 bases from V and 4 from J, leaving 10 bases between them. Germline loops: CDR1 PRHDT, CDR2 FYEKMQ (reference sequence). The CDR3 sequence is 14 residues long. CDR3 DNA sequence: TGTGCCAGCAGCTGGTCGGGGGTCACCGGGGAGCTGTTTTTT. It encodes CASSWSGVTGELFF.

The CDR3 nucleotides read TGTGCCAGCAGCCAAAGGACAGGGCACGACTATGGCTACACCTTC. Residues: CASSQRTGHDYGYTF. The chain employs TRBV5-6 and TRBJ1-2; 8 nucleotides align to TRBD1. Germline V gene lookup returns CDR1 SGHDT and CDR2 YYEEEE. This CDR3 has 15 amino acids. V lost 4 bases and J lost 3; bases outside the gene matches: 8.

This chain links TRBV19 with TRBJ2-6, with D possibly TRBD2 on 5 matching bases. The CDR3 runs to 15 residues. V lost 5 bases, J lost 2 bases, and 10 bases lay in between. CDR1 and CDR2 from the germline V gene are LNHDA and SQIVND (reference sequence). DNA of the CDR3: TGTGCCAGTAGTCCGGGGTGGACTGGGGCCAACGTCCTGACTTTC. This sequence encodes CASSPGWTGANVLTF.

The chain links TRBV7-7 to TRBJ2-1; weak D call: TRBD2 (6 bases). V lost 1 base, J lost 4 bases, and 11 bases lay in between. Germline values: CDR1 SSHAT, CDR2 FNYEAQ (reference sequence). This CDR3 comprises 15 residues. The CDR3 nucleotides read TGTGCCAGCAGCTTAGATGCGGCGGGGTACAATGAGCAGTTCTTC. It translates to CASSLDAAGYNEQFF. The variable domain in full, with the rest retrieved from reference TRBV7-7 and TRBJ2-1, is GAGVSQSPRYKVTKRGQDVTLRCDPISSHATLYWYQQALGQGPEFLTYFNYEAQPDKSGLPSDRFSAERPEGSISTLTIQRTEQRDSAMYRCASSLDAAGYNEQFFGPGTRLTVL.

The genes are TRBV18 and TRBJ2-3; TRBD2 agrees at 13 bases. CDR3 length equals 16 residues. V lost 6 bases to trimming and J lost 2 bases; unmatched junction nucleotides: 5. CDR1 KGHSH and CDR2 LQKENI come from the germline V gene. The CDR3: CASSLGLAGFTDTQYF. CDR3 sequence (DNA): TGTGCCAGCTCCCTGGGACTAGCGGGGTTCACAGATACGCAGTATTTT.

CDR3 amino acids: CASSLLGEQYV. The CDR3 nucleotides read TGTGCCAGCTCCCTTTTGGGCGAGCAGTACGTC. This rearrangement joins TRBV6-5 to TRBJ2-7, with D hard to call. The germline V gene encodes CDR1 MNHEY and CDR2 SVGAGI. V was cut by 8 bases and J by 6 bases, with 11 bases left in between. This CDR3 comprises 11 residues.

The CDR3 spells CASSRQGDDYGYTF. The DNA of the CDR3 is TGTGCCAGCAGTAGGCAGGGGGACGACTATGGCTACACCTTC. V is TRBV27 and J is TRBJ1-2; 7 bases align to TRBD1. The CDR3 length is 14 residues. With 5 bases clipped from V and 3 bases from J, the junction kept 6 bases outside the gene matches. In germline, CDR1 is MNHEY, CDR2 SMNVEV (reference sequence).

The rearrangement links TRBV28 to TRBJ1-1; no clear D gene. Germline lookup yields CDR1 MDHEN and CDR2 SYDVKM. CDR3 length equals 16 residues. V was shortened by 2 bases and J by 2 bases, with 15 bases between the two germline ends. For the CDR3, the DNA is TGTGCCAGCAGTTTACCGCCCCGAGCCCATAACACTGAAGCTTTCTTT. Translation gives CASSLPPRAHNTEAFF.

The DNA for the CDR3 is TGTGCCAGCAGCCGACAGTCAGAAGCTTTCTTT. This sequence encodes CASSRQSEAFF. This rearrangement joins TRBV28 to TRBJ1-1; D possibly corresponds to TRBD1 (5 bases). The CDR3 is 11 residues long. Germline values: CDR1 MDHEN, CDR2 SYDVKM. Trimming left V 6 bases short and J 8 bases short, with 10 bases between. Filled out from reference TRBV28 and TRBJ1-1, the complete variable domain reads DVKVTQSSRYLVKRTGEKVFLECVQDMDHENMFWYRQDPGLGLRLIYFSYDVKMKEKGDIPEGYSVSREKKERFSLILESASTNQTSMYLCASSRQSEAFFGQGTRLTVV.

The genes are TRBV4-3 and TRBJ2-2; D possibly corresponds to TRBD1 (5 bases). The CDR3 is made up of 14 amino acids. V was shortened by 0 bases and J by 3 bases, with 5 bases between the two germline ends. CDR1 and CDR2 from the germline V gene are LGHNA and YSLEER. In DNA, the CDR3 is TGCGCCAGCAGCCAAGAAGGGGACACCGGGGAGCTGTTTTTT. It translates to CASSQEGDTGELFF.

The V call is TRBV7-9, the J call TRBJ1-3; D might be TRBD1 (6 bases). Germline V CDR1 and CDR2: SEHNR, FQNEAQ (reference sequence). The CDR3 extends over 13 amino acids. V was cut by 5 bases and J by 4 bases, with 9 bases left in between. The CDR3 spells CASSATGGNTIYF. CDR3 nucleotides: TGTGCCAGCAGCGCTACAGGGGGAAACACCATATATTTT.

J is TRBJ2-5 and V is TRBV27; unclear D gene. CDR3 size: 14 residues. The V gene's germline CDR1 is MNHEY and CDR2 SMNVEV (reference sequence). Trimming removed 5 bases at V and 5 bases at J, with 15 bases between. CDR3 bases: TGTGCCAGCAGTCGATCGAACCCCCGGGAGACCCAGTACTTC. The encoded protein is CASSRSNPRETQYF.

CDR3 nucleotides: TGTGCCAGTAGGGCCGGACACTTGAACACTGAAGCTTTCTTT. It codes for CASRAGHLNTEAFF. This sequence joins TRBV19 and TRBJ1-1; maybe TRBD1 (5 bases). This CDR3 contains 14 residues. V was trimmed by 6 bases and J by 0 bases, leaving 11 bases between them. CDR1 is LNHDA and CDR2 is SQIVND in the germline V gene (reference sequence). Variable domain in full (rest from reference TRBV19 and TRBJ1-1): DGGITQSPKYLFRKEGQNVTLSCEQNLNHDAMYWYRQDPGQGLRLIYYSQIVNDFQKGDIAEGYSVSREKKESFPLTVTSAQKNPTAFYLCASRAGHLNTEAFFGQGTRLTVV.

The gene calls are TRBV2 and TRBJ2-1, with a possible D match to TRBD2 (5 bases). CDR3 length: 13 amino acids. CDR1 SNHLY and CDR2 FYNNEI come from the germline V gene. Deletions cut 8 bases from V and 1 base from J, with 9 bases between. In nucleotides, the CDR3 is TGTGCCAGCGTCGCGGGTTCCTACAATGAGCAGTTCTTC. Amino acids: CASVAGSYNEQFF. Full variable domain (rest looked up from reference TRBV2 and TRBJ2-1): EPEVTQTPSHQVTQMGQEVILRCVPISNHLYFYWYRQILGQKVEFLVSFYNNEISEKSEIFDDQFSVERPDGSNFTLKIRSTKLEDSAMYFCASVAGSYNEQFFGPGTRLTVL.

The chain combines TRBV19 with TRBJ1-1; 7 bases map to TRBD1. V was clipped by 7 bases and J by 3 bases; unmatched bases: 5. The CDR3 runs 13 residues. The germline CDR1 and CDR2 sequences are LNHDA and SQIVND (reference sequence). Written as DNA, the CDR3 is TGTGCCAGTAACCGACAGGGTTACACTGAAGCTTTCTTT. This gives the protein CASNRQGYTEAFF.

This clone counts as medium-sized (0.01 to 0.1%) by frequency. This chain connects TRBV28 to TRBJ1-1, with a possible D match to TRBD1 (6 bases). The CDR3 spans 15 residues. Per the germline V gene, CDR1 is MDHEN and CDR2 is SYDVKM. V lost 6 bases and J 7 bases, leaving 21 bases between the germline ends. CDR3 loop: CASSNDRDMGVEAFF. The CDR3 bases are TGTGCCAGCAGCAACGACCGGGACATGGGGGTTGAAGCTTTCTTT.

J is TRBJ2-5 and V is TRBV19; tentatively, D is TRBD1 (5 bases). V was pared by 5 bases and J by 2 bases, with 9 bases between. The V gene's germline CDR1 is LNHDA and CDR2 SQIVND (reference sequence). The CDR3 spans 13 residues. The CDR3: CASSLRQQETQYF. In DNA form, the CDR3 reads TGTGCCAGTAGTTTGAGACAGCAAGAGACCCAGTACTTC.